One sample yielded the 22 T cell receptor beta chains listed below, sequenced in a study of blood T cell repertoires in COVID-19 (dated by TCRdb to between 2020 and 2021). The receptor library was made with the immunoSEQ multiplex PCR assay. TCRdb mirrors the immuneACCESS table, restricted to in-frame sequences. Some clones are absent from its copies; in checked studies, under half trace to an unresolved V gene, and the reason for the others is unknown. The sample data list about 200,000 clones, and just under 85% of these were observed just once. The ten largest clones represent about 0.95% of the sample. The sequencing sample was made of peripheral blood. These TCRs come from a man aged 55 to 70 with COVID-19, enrolled during active disease.

The chain employs TRBV14 and TRBJ1-5; the D is unclear. Trimming took 1 base from V and 3 from J, leaving 10 bases between them. The CDR3 sequence is 15 residues long. Germline lookup yields CDR1 SGHDN and CDR2 FVKESK. The DNA for the CDR3 is TGTGCCAGCAGCCAAGGTGGAGGAATCAATCAGCCCCAGCATTTT. Its protein product is CASSQGGGINQPQHF.

The V gene is TRBV7-9, the J gene TRBJ2-5; maybe TRBD2 (5 bases). CDR3 length equals 13 residues. V lost 4 bases, J lost 1 base, and 7 bases lay in between. The germline gives CDR1 SEHNR, CDR2 FQNEAQ (reference sequence). The CDR3 loop is CASSSGSQETQYF. The CDR3 DNA follows: TGTGCCAGCAGCTCGGGGAGCCAAGAGACCCAGTACTTC.

The chain has TRBV7-2 and TRBJ1-4; D uncertain. The V gene lost 2 bases and the J gene lost 14 bases, with 12 bases spanning the gap. Per the germline V gene, CDR1 is SGHTA and CDR2 is FQGNSA. CDR3 size: 12 residues. CDR3 loop: CASSLPGGRLFF. CDR3 bases: TGTGCCAGCAGCTTACCGGGTGGTCGGCTGTTTTTT.

V and J are TRBV14 and TRBJ2-5; weak D call: TRBD2 (5 bases). CDR1 and CDR2 (germline): SGHDN, FVKESK. CDR3 length: 13 residues. Trimming removed 1 base at V and 9 bases at J, with 12 bases between. The DNA for the CDR3 is TGTGCCAGCAGCCAAGTGTTCGGGATGTCCCAGTACTTC. This translates into CASSQVFGMSQYF.

V is TRBV5-6 and J is TRBJ2-7; 7 nucleotides agree with TRBD1. The trim removed 4 bases at V and 6 bases at J, leaving 13 bases unmatched. This CDR3 has 15 amino acids. Germline V lookup: CDR1 SGHDT, CDR2 YYEEEE. Here the CDR3 reads CASSRTGVRGGEQYF. Written as DNA, the CDR3 is TGTGCCAGCAGCCGCACAGGGGTCCGGGGCGGCGAGCAGTACTTC.

V is TRBV4-2 and J is TRBJ2-7; tentative D call: TRBD2 (6 bases). CDR1 and CDR2 (germline): LGHNA, YNFKEQ. Trimming removed 5 bases at V and 3 bases at J, with 17 bases between. This CDR3 has 15 amino acids. The CDR3 region is CASSGGDANRYEQYF. CDR3 nucleotide sequence: TGTGCCAGCAGCGGCGGGGACGCCAACCGCTACGAGCAGTACTTC.

The chain uses TRBV9 and TRBJ1-3, with D possibly matching TRBD1 (5 bases). Trimming took off 1 base at V and 2 bases at J, with 13 bases between the two ends. The length of the CDR3 is 16 residues. The germline V gene encodes CDR1 SGDLS and CDR2 YYNGEE. The CDR3 region has the DNA TGTGCCAGCAGCGTACTGTTGCAGGGTCCTGGAAACACCATATATTTT. Translated, it gives CASSVLLQGPGNTIYF.

V is TRBV7-3 and J is TRBJ2-1; 16 bases line up with TRBD2. Germline assignment: CDR1 SGHTA and CDR2 FQGTGA. V dropped 4 bases and J dropped 4; count of bases not matched to a gene: 4. The CDR3 is 17 residues long. This CDR3 reads CASSWGLAGGPYNEQFF. For the CDR3, the DNA is TGTGCCAGCAGCTGGGGACTAGCGGGAGGGCCATACAATGAGCAGTTCTTC.

The V gene is TRBV6-6, the J gene TRBJ1-1, with D possibly TRBD1 on 6 matching bases. V lost 11 bases to trimming and J lost 5 bases, with 15 bases between them. Germline assignment: CDR1 MNHNY and CDR2 SVGAGI (reference sequence). There are 12 residues in the CDR3. The CDR3 region is CAGNREGTEAFF. DNA for the CDR3: TGTGCCGGAAACAGGGAGGGAACTGAAGCTTTCTTT.

The rearrangement joins TRBV29-1 to TRBJ2-7, with a possible D match to TRBD1 (5 bases). The germline V and J ends were trimmed by 1 base and 2 bases, with 15 bases remaining between them. In germline, CDR1 is SQVTM, CDR2 ANQGSEA. This CDR3 has 15 amino acids. CDR3 region: CSVEGLVREPYEQYF. DNA of the CDR3: TGCAGCGTTGAAGGGTTGGTCAGGGAACCCTACGAGCAGTACTTC.

The gene calls are TRBV5-1 and TRBJ1-1; the match to TRBD1 covers 7 bases. V lost 3 bases and J lost 0; bases outside the gene matches: 5. The CDR3 is 15 residues long. Germline CDR1 SGHRS, CDR2 YFSETQ. The CDR3 here is CASSSGQIMNTEAFF. In DNA, the CDR3 is TGCGCCAGCAGCTCGGGACAGATCATGAACACTGAAGCTTTCTTT. The whole variable domain, remainder taken from reference TRBV5-1 and TRBJ1-1, is KAGVTQTPRYLIKTRGQQVTLSCSPISGHRSVSWYQQTPGQGLQFLFEYFSETQRNKGNFPGRFSGRQFSNSRSEMNVSTLELGDSALYLCASSSGQIMNTEAFFGQGTRLTVV.

V and J are TRBV4-1 and TRBJ2-2; TRBD1 matches at 8 bases. In germline, CDR1 is MGHRA, CDR2 YSYEKL. The CDR3 totals 18 residues. Trimming took 4 bases from V and 0 from J; bases not matched to a gene: 10. The CDR3 spells CASSPYGTGGTNTGELFF. CDR3 bases: TGCGCCAGCAGCCCTTACGGGACAGGAGGAACGAACACCGGGGAGCTGTTTTTT.

The J gene is TRBJ1-1, the V gene TRBV27; D gene uncertain. V was pared by 5 bases and J by 6 bases, with 7 bases between. CDR1 is MNHEY and CDR2 is SMNVEV in the germline V gene (reference sequence). The CDR3 spans 11 residues. CDR3 nucleotide sequence: TGTGCCAGCAGTGCAGGCCCTGAAGCTTTCTTT. Translated, it gives CASSAGPEAFF.

The chain uses TRBV3-1 (or the pseudogene TRBV3-2) and TRBJ1-1, with 7 nucleotides matching TRBD1. Germline V gene lookup returns CDR1 LGHDT and CDR2 YNNKEL (reference sequence). The V segment lost 7 bases and the J segment 3 bases; nucleotides outside the gene matches: 5. The CDR3 is 13 residues long. The CDR3: CASTTGEYTEAFF. In nucleotides, the CDR3 is TGTGCCAGCACAACAGGGGAGTACACTGAAGCTTTCTTT.

The rearrangement joins TRBV5-1 to TRBJ1-2; tentatively, D is TRBD1 (6 bases). V lost 5 bases, J lost 6 bases, and 14 bases lay in between. CDR1 is SGHRS, CDR2 YFSETQ, per germline. This CDR3 has 13 amino acids. Here the CDR3 reads CASREQGRDGYTF. CDR3 in DNA: TGCGCCAGCAGAGAACAGGGAAGGGATGGCTACACCTTC.

The chain joins TRBV4-1 to TRBJ2-7, with D possibly TRBD2 on 6 matching bases. There are 15 residues in the CDR3. Trimming left V 1 base short and J 3 bases short, with 13 bases between. Per the germline V gene, CDR1 is MGHRA and CDR2 is YSYEKL. CDR3 sequence: CASSQVGAGNYEQYF. The CDR3 coding sequence is TGCGCCAGCAGCCAAGTCGGTGCGGGGAACTACGAGCAGTACTTC.

V is TRBV5-1 and J is TRBJ1-1; 8 bases align to TRBD1. This CDR3 has 14 amino acids. Germline lookup yields CDR1 SGHRS and CDR2 YFSETQ. The trim removed 4 bases at V and 1 base at J, leaving 3 bases unmatched. The CDR3 coding sequence is TGCGCCAGCAGCATAGGACAGGGGAACACTGAAGCTTTCTTT. Its protein is CASSIGQGNTEAFF.

The chain joins TRBV27 to TRBJ1-6; D gene ambiguous. The germline V and J ends were trimmed by 6 bases and 3 bases, with 9 bases remaining between them. The CDR3 extends over 14 amino acids. The germline gives CDR1 MNHEY, CDR2 SMNVEV (reference sequence). The CDR3 nucleotides are TGTGCCAGCAGGAGACAAAGCTATAATTCACCCCTCCACTTT. Translation: CASRRQSYNSPLHF.

The rearrangement uses TRBV29-1 and TRBJ1-1; D is uncertain. The V gene lost 5 bases and the J gene lost 0 bases, with 13 bases spanning the gap. This CDR3 is 14 amino acids long. Germline-derived CDR1 and CDR2 are SQVTM and ANQGSEA. In DNA form, the CDR3 reads TGCAGCGTTAGAGGGCGGACGATGAACACTGAAGCTTTCTTT. Translating gives CSVRGRTMNTEAFF.

V gene TRBV18 combines with J gene TRBJ1-5; D may be TRBD1 (5 bases). Per germline, CDR1 KGHSH and CDR2 LQKENI. The CDR3 totals 14 residues. V dropped 5 bases and J dropped 2 bases, with 10 bases sitting between them. In nucleotides, the CDR3 is TGTGCCAGCTCAGGCCCACAGGGCAATCAGCCCCAGCATTTT. Translation: CASSGPQGNQPQHF.

The CDR3 spells CASSPGDRANQPQHF. The CDR3 coding sequence is TGCGCCAGCAGCCCGGGGGACCGTGCCAATCAGCCCCAGCATTTT. The chain links TRBV5-1 to TRBJ1-5; maybe TRBD1 (5 bases). Germline V gene data show CDR1 as SGHRS and CDR2 as YFSETQ. Trimming stripped 4 bases from V and 3 bases from J, with 14 bases between. The CDR3 contains 15 residues.

The chain couples TRBV12-3 or TRBV12-4 to TRBJ1-6; no reliable D call. Trimming took off 3 bases at V and 10 bases at J, with 10 bases between the two ends. This CDR3 comprises 13 residues. The DNA of the CDR3 is TGTGCCAGCAGTTTGAGGGAACGATCACCCCTCCACTTT. It translates to CASSLRERSPLHF.